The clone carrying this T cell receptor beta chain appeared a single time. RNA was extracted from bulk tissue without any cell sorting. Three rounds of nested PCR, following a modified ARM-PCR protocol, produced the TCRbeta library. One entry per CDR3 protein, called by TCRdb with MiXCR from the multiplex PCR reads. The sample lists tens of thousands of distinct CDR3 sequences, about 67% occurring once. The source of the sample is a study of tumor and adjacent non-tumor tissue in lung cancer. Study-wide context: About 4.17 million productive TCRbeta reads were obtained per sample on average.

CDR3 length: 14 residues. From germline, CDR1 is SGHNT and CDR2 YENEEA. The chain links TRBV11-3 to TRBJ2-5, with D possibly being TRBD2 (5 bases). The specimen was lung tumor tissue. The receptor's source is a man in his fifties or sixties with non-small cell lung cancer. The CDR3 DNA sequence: TGTTCTAGCAGCTTAGATCTAAATCCTGAGACCCAGTACTTC. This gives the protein CSSSLDLNPETQYF.